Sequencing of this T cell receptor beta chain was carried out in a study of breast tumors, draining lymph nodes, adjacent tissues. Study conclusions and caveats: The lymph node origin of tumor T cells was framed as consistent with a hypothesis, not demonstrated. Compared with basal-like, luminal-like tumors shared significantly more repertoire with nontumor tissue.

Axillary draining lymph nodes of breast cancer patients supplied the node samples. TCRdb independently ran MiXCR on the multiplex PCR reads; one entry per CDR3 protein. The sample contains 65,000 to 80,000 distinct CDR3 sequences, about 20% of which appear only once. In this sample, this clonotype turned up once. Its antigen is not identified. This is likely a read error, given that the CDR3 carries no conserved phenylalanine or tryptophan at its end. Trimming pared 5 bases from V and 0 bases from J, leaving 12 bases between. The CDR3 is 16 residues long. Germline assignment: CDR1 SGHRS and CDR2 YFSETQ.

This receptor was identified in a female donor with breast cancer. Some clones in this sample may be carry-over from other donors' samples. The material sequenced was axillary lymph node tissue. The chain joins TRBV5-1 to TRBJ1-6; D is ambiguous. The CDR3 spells CASSLVESSYNSPLHS. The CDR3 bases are TGCGCCAGCAGTCTCGTGGAGAGCTCCTATAATTCACCCCTCCACTCT.